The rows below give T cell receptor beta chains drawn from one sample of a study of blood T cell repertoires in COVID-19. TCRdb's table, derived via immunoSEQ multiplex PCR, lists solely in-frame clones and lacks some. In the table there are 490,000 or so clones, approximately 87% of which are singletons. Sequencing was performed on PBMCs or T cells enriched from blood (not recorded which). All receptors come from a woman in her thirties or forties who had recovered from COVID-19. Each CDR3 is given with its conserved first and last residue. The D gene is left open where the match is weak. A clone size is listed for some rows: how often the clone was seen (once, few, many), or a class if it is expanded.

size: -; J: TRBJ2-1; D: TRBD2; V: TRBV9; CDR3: CASSISGSSYNEQFF; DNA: TGTGCCAGCAGCATTAGCGGGAGCTCCTACAATGAGCAGTTCTTC
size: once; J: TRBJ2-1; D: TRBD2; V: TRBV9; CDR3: CASSVGGGGYNEQFF; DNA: TGTGCCAGCAGCGTAGGCGGCGGGGGGTACAATGAGCAGTTCTTC
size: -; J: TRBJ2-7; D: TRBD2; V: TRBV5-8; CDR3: CASSLVVASGSPYEQYF; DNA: TGTGCCAGCAGCTTGGTAGTGGCTAGCGGGAGCCCCTACGAGCAGTACTTC
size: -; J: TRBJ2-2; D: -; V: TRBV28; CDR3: CASGQVNTGELFF; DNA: TGTGCCAGCGGCCAGGTTAACACCGGGGAGCTGTTTTTT
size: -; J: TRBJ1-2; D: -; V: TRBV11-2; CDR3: CASSTTTGGYGYTF; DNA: TGTGCCAGCAGCACTACAACCGGAGGCTATGGCTACACCTTC
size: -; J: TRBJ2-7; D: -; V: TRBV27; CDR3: CASSLSSRGEQYF; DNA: TGTGCCAGCAGTTTATCCTCGAGAGGCGAGCAGTACTTC
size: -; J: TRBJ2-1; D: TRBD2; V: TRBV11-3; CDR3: CASSPGTSGSSLQFF; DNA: TGTGCCAGCAGTCCGGGGACTAGCGGTTCCTCGTTACAGTTCTTC
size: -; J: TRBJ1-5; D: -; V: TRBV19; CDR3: CASTTSGVGNQPQHF; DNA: TGTGCCAGTACTACATCAGGCGTGGGCAATCAGCCCCAGCATTTT
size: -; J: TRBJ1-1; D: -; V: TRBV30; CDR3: CAWRRSMNTEAFF; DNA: TGTGCCTGGAGACGTAGCATGAACACTGAAGCTTTCTTT
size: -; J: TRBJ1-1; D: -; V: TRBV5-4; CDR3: CASSLQGANTEAFF; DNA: TGTGCCAGCAGCTTACAGGGCGCCAACACTGAAGCTTTCTTT
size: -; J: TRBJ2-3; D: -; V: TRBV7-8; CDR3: CASRPRDIPTDTQYF; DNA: TGTGCCAGCAGACCCCGGGACATCCCCACAGATACGCAGTATTTT
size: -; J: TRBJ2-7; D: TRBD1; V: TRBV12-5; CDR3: CASGSRDRTTYEQYF; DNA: TGTGCTAGTGGTTCGAGGGACAGGACTACCTACGAGCAGTACTTC
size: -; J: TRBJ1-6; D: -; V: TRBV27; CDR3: CASSWKRDSPLHF; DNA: TGTGCCAGCAGCTGGAAGCGGGATTCACCCCTCCACTTT
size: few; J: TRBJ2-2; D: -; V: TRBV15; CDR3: CATSREAGRTGELFF; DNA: TGTGCCACCAGCAGAGAGGCAGGGCGGACCGGGGAGCTGTTTTTT
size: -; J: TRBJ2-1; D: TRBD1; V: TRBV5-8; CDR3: CASSSRDRVYNEQFF; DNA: TGTGCCAGCAGCTCCCGGGACAGGGTCTACAATGAGCAGTTCTTC
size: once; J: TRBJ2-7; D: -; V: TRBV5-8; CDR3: CASSLESEWQGPYEQYF; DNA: TGTGCCAGCAGCTTAGAGTCCGAGTGGCAGGGCCCCTACGAGCAGTACTTC
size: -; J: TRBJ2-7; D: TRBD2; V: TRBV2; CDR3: CASSEGLGFHEQYF; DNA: TGTGCCAGCAGTGAGGGACTAGGATTCCACGAGCAGTACTTC
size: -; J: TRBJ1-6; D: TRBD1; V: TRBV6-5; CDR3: CASSFDRGVHHF; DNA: TGTGCCAGCAGTTTTGACAGGGGAGTCCACCACTTT
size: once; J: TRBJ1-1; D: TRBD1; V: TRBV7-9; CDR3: CASSPRPAGGPEAFF; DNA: TGTGCCAGCAGCCCCCGTCCGGCAGGGGGCCCTGAAGCTTTCTTT
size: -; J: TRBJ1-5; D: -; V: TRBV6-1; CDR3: CASSDTGRVYQPQHF; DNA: TGTGCCAGCAGTGATACAGGGAGAGTCTATCAGCCCCAGCATTTT
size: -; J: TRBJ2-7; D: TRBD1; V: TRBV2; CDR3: CASRLTGPSYEQYF; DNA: TGTGCCAGCAGGTTGACAGGGCCATCCTACGAGCAGTACTTC
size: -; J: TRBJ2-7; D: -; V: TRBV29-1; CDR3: CSVEKGTGAYEQYF; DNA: TGCAGCGTTGAGAAGGGGACTGGAGCCTACGAGCAGTACTTC
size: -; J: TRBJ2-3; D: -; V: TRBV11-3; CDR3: CASSSSDSPRDTQYF; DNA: TGTGCCAGCAGCTCCTCGGACAGCCCTAGGGATACGCAGTATTTT
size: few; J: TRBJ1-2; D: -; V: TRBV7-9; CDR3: CASSLQGNYGYTF; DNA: TGTGCCAGCAGCTTACAGGGGAACTATGGCTACACCTTC
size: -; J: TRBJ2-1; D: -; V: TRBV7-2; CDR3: CAHSLSPGNEQFF; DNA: TGTGCCCACAGCTTATCTCCCGGCAATGAGCAGTTCTTC
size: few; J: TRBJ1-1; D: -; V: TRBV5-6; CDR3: CASSFLRVEAFF; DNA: TGTGCCAGCAGCTTTTTACGAGTCGAAGCTTTCTTT
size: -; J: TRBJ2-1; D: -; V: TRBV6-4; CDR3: CASSDPSRSGAGEQFF; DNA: TGTGCCAGCAGTGACCCCAGTAGGTCGGGTGCCGGTGAGCAGTTCTTC
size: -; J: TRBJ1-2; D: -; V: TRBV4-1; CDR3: CASWGIGGLSGEGYTF; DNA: TGCGCCAGCTGGGGTATCGGGGGGCTCTCCGGAGAAGGCTACACCTTC
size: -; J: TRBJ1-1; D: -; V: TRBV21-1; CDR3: CASSPGTGPEDYVGNTEAFF; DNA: TGTGCCAGCAGCCCCGGGACAGGGCCTGAAGACTATGTGGGGAACACTGAAGCTTTCTTT
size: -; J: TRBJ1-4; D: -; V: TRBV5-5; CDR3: CASSFRVRNEKLFF; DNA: TGTGCCAGCAGCTTCCGGGTGCGGAATGAAAAACTGTTTTTT
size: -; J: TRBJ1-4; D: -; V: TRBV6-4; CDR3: CASSDSSRQGNEKLFF; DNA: TGTGCCAGCAGTGACTCGAGTCGGCAGGGGAATGAAAAACTGTTTTTT
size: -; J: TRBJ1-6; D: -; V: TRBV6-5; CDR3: CASSYAALSPLHF; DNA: TGTGCCAGCAGTTATGCGGCCCTGTCACCCCTCCACTTT
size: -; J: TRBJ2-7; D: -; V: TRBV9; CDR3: CASSVGPGLTYEQYF; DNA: TGTGCCAGCAGCGTGGGGCCGGGACTGACCTACGAGCAGTACTTC
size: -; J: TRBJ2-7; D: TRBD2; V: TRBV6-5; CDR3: CASSRSGRAYEQYF; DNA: TGTGCCAGCAGCCGGAGCGGGAGGGCCTACGAGCAGTACTTC
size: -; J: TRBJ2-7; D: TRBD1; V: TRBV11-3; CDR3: CASSARDRPYEQYF; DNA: TGTGCCAGCAGCGCTCGGGACAGACCCTACGAGCAGTACTTC
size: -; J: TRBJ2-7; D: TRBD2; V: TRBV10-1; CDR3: CASSESLAGGPYEQYF; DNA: TGCGCCAGCAGTGAGTCGCTAGCGGGAGGGCCTTACGAGCAGTACTTC
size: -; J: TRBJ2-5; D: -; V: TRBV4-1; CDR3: CASSQDGWAGETQYF; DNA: TGCGCCAGCAGCCAAGATGGATGGGCCGGAGAGACCCAGTACTTC
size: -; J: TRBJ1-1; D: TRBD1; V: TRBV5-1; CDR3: CASSSTGGRLEAFF; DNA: TGCGCCAGCAGCTCTACAGGGGGGAGGTTGGAAGCTTTCTTT
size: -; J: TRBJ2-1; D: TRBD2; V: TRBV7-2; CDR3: CASSTRGLGRDEQFF; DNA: TGTGCCAGCAGCACGAGGGGACTAGGCAGGGATGAGCAGTTCTTC
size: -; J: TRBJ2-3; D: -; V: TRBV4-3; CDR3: CASSQAYGSGTDTQYF; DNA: TGCGCCAGCAGCCAAGCTTACGGGAGCGGCACAGATACGCAGTATTTT
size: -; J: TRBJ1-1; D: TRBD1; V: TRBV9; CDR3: CASSVVTGQGNTEAFF; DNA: TGTGCCAGCAGCGTAGTAACCGGACAGGGTAACACTGAAGCTTTCTTT
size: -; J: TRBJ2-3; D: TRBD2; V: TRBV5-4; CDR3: CASSAGLAGVITQYF; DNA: TGTGCCAGCAGCGCGGGACTAGCGGGAGTCATTACGCAGTATTTT
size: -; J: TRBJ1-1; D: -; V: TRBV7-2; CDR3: CASSLAPGMNTEAFF; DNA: TGTGCCAGCAGCTTAGCGCCGGGAATGAACACTGAAGCTTTCTTT
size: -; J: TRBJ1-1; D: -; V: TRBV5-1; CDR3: CASSLWAGRSTEAFF; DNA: TGCGCCAGCAGCTTGTGGGCAGGGCGGAGCACTGAAGCTTTCTTT
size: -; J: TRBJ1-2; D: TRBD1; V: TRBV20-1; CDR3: CSATDREGYTF; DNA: TGCAGTGCTACCGACAGGGAAGGCTACACCTTC
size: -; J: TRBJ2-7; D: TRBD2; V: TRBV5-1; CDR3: CASRDRTSGRNYEQYF; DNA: TGCGCCAGCAGGGATCGGACTAGCGGGCGGAACTACGAGCAGTACTTC
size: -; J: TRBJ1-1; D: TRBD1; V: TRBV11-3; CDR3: CASSLDRGQAAFF; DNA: TGTGCCAGCAGCTTGGACAGGGGGCAGGCAGCTTTCTTT
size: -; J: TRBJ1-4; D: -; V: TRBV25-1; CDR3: CASGAGGAHEKLFF; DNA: TGTGCCAGCGGTGCCGGGGGGGCGCATGAAAAACTGTTTTTT
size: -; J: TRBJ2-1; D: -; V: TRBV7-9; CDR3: CASSSPGLDSNEQFF; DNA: TGTGCCAGCAGCTCCCCGGGACTCGACTCCAATGAGCAGTTCTTC
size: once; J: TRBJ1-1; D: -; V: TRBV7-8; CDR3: CASSLVARGGHENTEAFF; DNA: TGTGCCAGCAGCTTAGTAGCCCGGGGAGGACATGAGAACACTGAAGCTTTCTTT
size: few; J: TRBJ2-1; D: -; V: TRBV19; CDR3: CASSIERGWFDEQFF; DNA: TGTGCCAGTAGTATAGAAAGGGGGTGGTTCGATGAGCAGTTCTTC
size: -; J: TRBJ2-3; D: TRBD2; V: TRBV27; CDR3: CASRKEAGGGTDTQYF; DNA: TGTGCCAGCAGAAAAGAAGCGGGAGGGGGAACAGATACGCAGTATTTT
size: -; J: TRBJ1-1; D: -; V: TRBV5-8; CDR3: CASSLTGGAFF; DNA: TGTGCCAGCAGCTTGACGGGGGGAGCTTTCTTT
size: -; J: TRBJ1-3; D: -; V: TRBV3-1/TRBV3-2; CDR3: CASSPRGSGNTIYF; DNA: TGTGCCAGCAGCCCCCGCGGCTCTGGAAACACCATATATTTT